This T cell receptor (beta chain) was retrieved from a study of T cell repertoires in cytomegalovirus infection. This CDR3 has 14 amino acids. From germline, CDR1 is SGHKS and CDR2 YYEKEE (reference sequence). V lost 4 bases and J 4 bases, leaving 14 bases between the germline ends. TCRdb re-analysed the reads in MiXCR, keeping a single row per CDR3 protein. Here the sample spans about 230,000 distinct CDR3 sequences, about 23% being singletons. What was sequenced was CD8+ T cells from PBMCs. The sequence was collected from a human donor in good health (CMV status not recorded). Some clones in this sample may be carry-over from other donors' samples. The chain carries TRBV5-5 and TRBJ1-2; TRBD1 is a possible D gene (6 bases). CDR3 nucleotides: TGTGCCAGCAGCGACGTGGACAGCTCCTATGGCTACACCTTC. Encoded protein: CASSDVDSSYGYTF.